This T cell receptor beta chain was identified during a study of PD-1 blockade in mismatch repair-deficient tumors. In the study overall: Enrolled about 2013-2016, patients had progressing, pretreated mismatch repair-deficient cancers of approximately 13 types. Whole-study results and caveats: Tumor-resident clones, often undetectable pretreatment in blood, expanded then contracted after pembrolizumab.

Method: immunoSEQ multiplex PCR; TCRdb's copy keeps in-frame clones and lacks some. The table includes some 100,000 clones, over 75% detected once. This clone was seen a few times. Its antigen is currently unknown. Every patient had mismatch repair deficiency by PCR or immunohistochemistry. Sequencing used peripheral blood, obtained less than 37 weeks after starting pembrolizumab. The receptor was isolated from an adult with mismatch repair-deficient cancer.

CDR3 DNA sequence: TGTGCCAGCAGCCCCATGCGGGAGGTAGATACGCAGTATTTT. Its translation is CASSPMREVDTQYF. The J gene is TRBJ2-3, the V gene TRBV11-3; 8 nucleotides line up with TRBD2. Per germline, CDR1 SGHNT and CDR2 YENEEA. V gave up 5 bases and J gave up 5 bases; unmatched junction bases: 6. The CDR3 length is 14 residues. The full variable domain, its missing parts supplied by reference TRBV11-3 and TRBJ2-3, is EAGVVQSPRYKIIEKKQPVAFWCNPISGHNTLYWYLQNLGQGPELLIRYENEEAVDDSQLPKDRFSAERLKGVDSTLKIQPAELGDSAVYLCASSPMREVDTQYFGPGTRLTVL.